This TCR beta chain stems from a study of T cells in Graves' hyperthyroidism and ophthalmopathy (dated by TCRdb to between 2017 and 2020). With regard to the full study: Peripheral blood samples were taken at initial diagnosis, before any treatment was given. In over five Graves' hyperthyroidism patients, the study also compared T-cell repertoires from thyroid tissue with T-cell repertoires from blood. Whether ophthalmopathy could be predicted prospectively was tested in an independent validation cohort made up of approximately 19 hyperthyroidism patients plus 17 patients who later progressed to ophthalmopathy. For training and testing, the 100 or so patients in the discovery cohort were randomly divided in a 7:3 ratio. TCR Vbeta CDR3 sequencing of approximately 140 peripheral blood samples (roughly 41 ophthalmopathy, 70 to 85 hyperthyroidism and some 17 progressor patients) is reported in the paper. Once sampling was done, hyperthyroidism patients were given methimazole at a starting dose of 30 mg daily, whereas ophthalmopathy patients were given high-dose intravenous methylprednisolone. A discovery cohort of fewer than 110 patients, about 40 with Graves' ophthalmopathy and 55 to 60 with stable Graves' hyperthyroidism, was used to find distinguishing TCR V-J signatures. Study-level results and caveats: In cross-validation, a model built on a 13 V-J signature told ophthalmopathy apart from stable hyperthyroidism with 85% to 90% sensitivity and around 84% specificity, and in testing the same model reached 80%/75%. In validation, progression to ophthalmopathy was predicted by the model with nearly 71% sensitivity and 72% to 80% specificity, a median of 6.5 months before onset. No statistical method was used to fix the sample size in advance, and group allocation was not hidden from the investigators. Most expanded thyroid clonotypes (frequency above 0.001) were also detected in blood, a finding suggesting that blood repertoires may reflect thyroid immune responses.

This clonotype was recorded a few times. No antigen is known for it. No much larger clone exists at a distance of one base, and base qualities are not known. V is trimmed back by 4 bases and J by 1 base, and the junction contains 5 bases that no gene match accounts for. CDR1 and CDR2, per the germline V gene, are KGHDR and SFDVKD. Reading from cysteine to phenylalanine, the CDR3 counts 15 amino acids. This entry keeps only the CDR3 DNA: 45 bases, framed from base 1. Moderately to severely active disease, a Clinical Activity Score of at least 3, a NOSPECS grade of at least 4, and a duration under 3 months were present in ophthalmopathy patients. The study excluded patients with uncontrolled infections, other autoimmune diseases, pregnancy or lactation. Diagnoses relied on clinical symptoms, serum thyroxine and TRAb, thyroid ultrasound and orbital computed tomography. PBMCs were separated from approximately 9.9 ml of fresh peripheral blood using Ficoll-Paque density gradient centrifugation. Total RNA was extracted with Trizol reagent, and quality was checked on an Agilent 2100 Bioanalyzer.

Amplification of TCR beta CDR3 regions was carried out from RNA transcripts. The first round of RT-PCR for the TCR CDR3 was performed with the HTBI primer set and the Qiagen OneStep RT-PCR kit. A second multiplex PCR round built the libraries, followed by size selection and purification. Libraries were sequenced paired-end with 100 bp reads on an Illumina HiSeq2000. The authors' pipeline ran thus. Raw data were processed with SOAPnuke, discarding reads with adapters, uncalled bases, mean Phred below 15, or no exact constant-primer or identifier match. High-quality paired reads were merged using COPE v1.2.5, and each unique nucleotide sequence was defined as a clonotype. MiTCR v1.1 was used to align the clonotypes against IMGT TRBV, TRBD and TRBJ reference segments. The analysis included only V-J combinations with a frequency above 0.0001, which together covered over 98% of the repertoires. A TCS score was defined as the ratio between F50 (clonal expansion) and ExV (chaos), using BLOSUM62-based TCRdist between CDR3 peptides within each V-J. Welch's t-statistics and random forest reduced 500 to 550 V-J features to fewer than 15, which were used in a naive Bayes classifier (R e1071). The public reads were run again by TCRdb, first through fastp at Q25 and then through MiXCR, and only productive beta chains were kept. For every CDR3 protein sequence, its rows merge into one entry that carries the most common genes and DNA. These V and J calls rely on TCRdb rather than the paper's analysis. The sample profile shows about 400,000 distinct CDR3 sequences; roughly 15% of them were found once. About 20% of the sample is held by the ten biggest clonotypes.

This sequence originates from a woman aged 25 to 45 with Graves' ophthalmopathy. Rearrangement joined TRBV24-1 to TRBJ2-5; TRBD2 aligns with 7 central bases. Sequenced input: blood. The CDR3 here reads CATSEGPGGQETQYF. The DNA sequence follows: TGTGCCACCAGTGAAGGACCGGGGGGCCAAGAGACCCAGTACTTC.